The sequence of this TCR beta chain was determined in a study of blood T cell repertoires in COVID-19. For the study at large: The analysed material was cDNA or gDNA that came from T cells, B-cell-depleted T cells, or PBMCs.

TCRdb's table, derived via immunoSEQ multiplex PCR, lists solely in-frame clones and lacks some. The sample consists of 130,000 to 150,000 clones, roughly 88% of them appearing once. CDR1 and CDR2 (germline): SGHNT, YENEEA. This CDR3 has 14 amino acids. The V and J ends lost 3 bases and 2 bases respectively, with 11 bases between them. The sequence came from a man aged 55 to 70 with active or convalescent COVID-19. Sequencing was carried out using peripheral blood. The chain is built from TRBV11-3 and TRBJ2-7; D not certain. CDR3 sequence reads: CASSLGQRTYEQYF. For the CDR3, the DNA is TGTGCCAGCAGCTTGGGCCAAAGAACCTACGAGCAGTACTTC.